These 32 T cell receptor beta chains were sequenced from one sample in a study of OX40 agonist ivuxolimab in advanced cancers. Some clones are missing from TCRdb's copy, which holds only in-frame ones; the method was immunoSEQ multiplex PCR. The table shows more than 60,000 clones, with 80% to 90% occurring only once. Here the sequenced sample was CD4+ or CD8+ T cells sorted from blood, taken in a trial of the OX40 agonist ivuxolimab. The receptors here all came from an adult with an advanced solid tumor such as melanoma, head and neck, liver or kidney cancer.

This chain uses TRBV4-1 with TRBJ1-1; D is possibly TRBD1 (6 bases). CDR1 is MGHRA, CDR2 YSYEKL, per germline. The CDR3 spans 16 residues. V was pared by 0 bases and J by 0 bases, with 11 bases between. CDR3 residues: CASSQDRTVLNTEAFF. For the CDR3, the DNA is TGCGCCAGCAGCCAAGACAGGACAGTTTTGAACACTGAAGCTTTCTTT.

The chain combines TRBV15 with TRBJ2-7; 9 bases match TRBD1. In germline, CDR1 is LNHNV, CDR2 YYDKDF (reference sequence). This CDR3 is built from 14 residues. With 1 base clipped from V and 5 bases from J, the junction kept 3 bases outside the gene matches. The DNA for the CDR3 is TGTGCCACCAGCAGAGGGACAGGGGTCCACGAGCAGTACTTC. It is translated as CATSRGTGVHEQYF.

This clone occurred once. The CDR3 DNA reads TGTGCCAGCCTTGATTTACAGGGGCCTTTCTTT. This codes for CASLDLQGPFF. The chain links TRBV6-1 to TRBJ1-1; 7 bases align to TRBD1. The CDR3 is 11 residues long. The germline CDR1 and CDR2 sequences are MNHNS and SASEGT. J was trimmed by 12 bases and V by 8 bases; bases with no gene match: 9.

The chain recombines TRBV10-1 with TRBJ2-7, with 7 bases identical to TRBD2. The CDR3 has 16 amino acids. The germline V gene has CDR1 WNHNN and CDR2 SYGVQD (reference sequence). The trim removed 4 bases at V and 0 bases at J, leaving 9 bases unmatched. CDR3 nucleotides: TGCGCCAGCAGTGGCCGCCTCGGGGGGAGCTCCTACGAGCAGTACTTC. It encodes CASSGRLGGSSYEQYF.

This chain joins TRBV5-8 and TRBJ2-5, with 9 bases fitting TRBD2. After removal of 5 bases from V and 4 bases from J, the junction contained 9 bases not matched to a gene. This CDR3 has 15 amino acids. Germline assignment: CDR1 SGHTS and CDR2 YDEGEE. DNA of the CDR3: TGTGCCAGCAGTTATTACATAGCGGGGGTAGAGACCCAGTACTTC. Translation: CASSYYIAGVETQYF.

This clone was detected only once. V is TRBV19 and J is TRBJ2-2; 10 nucleotides line up with TRBD2. The trim removed 3 bases at V and 5 bases at J, leaving 3 bases unmatched. Germline V gene lookup returns CDR1 LNHDA and CDR2 SQIVND (reference sequence). This CDR3 has 15 residues. The CDR3 region is CASSIWTSGTGELFF. CDR3 nucleotide sequence: TGTGCCAGTAGTATTTGGACTAGCGGTACCGGGGAGCTGTTTTTT.

In its sample, this clone ranks as medium-sized (0.01 to 0.1%). J is TRBJ1-2 and V is TRBV2, with D perhaps matching TRBD1 (6 bases). The CDR3 is 14 amino acids. The V gene lost 7 bases and the J gene lost 0 bases, with 12 bases spanning the gap. CDR1 and CDR2 from the germline V gene are SNHLY and FYNNEI. CDR3 nucleotides: TGTGCCAGCACTTGGGACAAATCTAACTATGGCTACACCTTC. Translation: CASTWDKSNYGYTF.

V is TRBV11-2 and J is TRBJ2-1, with 9 bases aligning to TRBD1. The V segment lost 0 bases and the J segment 5 bases; nucleotides outside the gene matches: 5. The CDR3 runs to 16 residues. CDR1 SGHAT and CDR2 FQNNGV come from the germline V gene. The CDR3 spells CASSLEGTGINNEQFF. In nucleotides, the CDR3 is TGTGCCAGCAGCTTAGAAGGGACAGGGATCAACAATGAGCAGTTCTTC. The full variable domain, in which reference TRBV11-2 and TRBJ2-1 provide the parts outside the CDR3, is EAGVAQSPRYKIIEKRQSVAFWCNPISGHATLYWYQQILGQGPKLLIQFQNNGVVDDSQLPKDRFSAERLKGVDSTLKIQPAKLEDSAVYLCASSLEGTGINNEQFFGPGTRLTVL.

The rearrangement joins TRBV11-2 to TRBJ2-1; tentative D call: TRBD2 (6 bases). CDR1 and CDR2 from the germline V gene are SGHAT and FQNNGV. This CDR3 has 16 residues. V was pared by 0 bases and J by 6 bases, with 15 bases between. CDR3 amino acids: CASSLERGIPGNEQFF. The DNA of the CDR3 is TGTGCCAGCAGCTTAGAACGCGGGATTCCGGGCAATGAGCAGTTCTTC.

This chain links TRBV7-8 with TRBJ1-2; D perhaps matches TRBD1 (5 bases). The CDR3 has 14 amino acids. The V gene's germline CDR1 is SGHVS and CDR2 FQNEAQ. Trimming stripped 7 bases from V and 5 bases from J, with 17 bases between. The CDR3 sequence: CASTARRDPYGYTF. The CDR3 region has the DNA TGTGCCAGCACCGCCCGGCGGGACCCGTATGGCTACACCTTC.

The chain is built from TRBV28 and TRBJ1-5, with D unresolved. Looked up from germline, CDR1 is MDHEN and CDR2 is SYDVKM. The CDR3 has 14 residues. V gave up 3 bases and J gave up 2 bases, with 8 bases separating them. CDR3 residues: CASSFRVGNQPQHF. CDR3 sequence (DNA): TGTGCCAGCAGTTTTAGGGTGGGCAATCAGCCCCAGCATTTT.

This chain joins TRBV4-2 and TRBJ2-1; 12 bases are a match to TRBD2. Germline V CDR1 and CDR2: LGHNA, YNFKEQ. With 8 bases clipped from V and 5 bases from J, the junction kept 7 bases outside the gene matches. The CDR3 sequence is 15 residues long. The chain's CDR3 is CASRLAGDLNNEQFF. The CDR3 DNA is TGTGCCAGCCGACTAGCGGGAGATTTAAACAATGAGCAGTTCTTC.

The chain carries TRBV10-3 and TRBJ1-5; TRBD1 might be the D (5 bases). Germline V CDR1 and CDR2: ENHRY, SYGVKD. Trimming shortened V by 1 base and J by 5 bases, and 12 bases separated the two germline ends. The CDR3 runs 15 residues. Here the CDR3 DNA reads TGTGCCATCAGTGAGTTCCGACAGATTGATCAGCCCCAGCATTTT. Amino acids: CAISEFRQIDQPQHF.

The gene calls are TRBV2 and TRBJ2-3; TRBD2 matches at 8 bases. V was clipped by 4 bases and J by 2 bases; unmatched bases: 5. The CDR3 contains 15 residues. Germline V gives CDR1 SNHLY, CDR2 FYNNEI. The CDR3 nucleotides are TGTGCCAGCAGTGCTGAGACTAGCGTCACAGATACGCAGTATTTT. The encoded protein is CASSAETSVTDTQYF.

The V gene is TRBV11-2, the J gene TRBJ2-7; D is undetermined. This CDR3 has 14 residues. V shed 1 base and J shed 7 bases, with 14 bases lying between them. CDR1 and CDR2 (germline): SGHAT, FQNNGV. For the CDR3, the DNA is TGTGCCAGCAGCTTAGGAGTGGCAGCTCGGGAGCAGTACTTC. This translates into CASSLGVAAREQYF. Based on the CDR3 plus reference TRBV11-2 and TRBJ2-7, the full variable domain is EAGVAQSPRYKIIEKRQSVAFWCNPISGHATLYWYQQILGQGPKLLIQFQNNGVVDDSQLPKDRFSAERLKGVDSTLKIQPAKLEDSAVYLCASSLGVAAREQYFGPGTRLTVT.

The genes are TRBV19 and TRBJ2-2; 7 nucleotides align to TRBD1. The germline V gene encodes CDR1 LNHDA and CDR2 SQIVND (reference sequence). The CDR3 is made up of 18 amino acids. V shed 1 base, J shed 0 bases, and the junction held 8 bases outside the gene matches. CDR3 loop: CASSIGVIQGSNTGELFF. The CDR3 bases are TGTGCCAGTAGTATAGGGGTAATACAGGGGTCGAACACCGGGGAGCTGTTTTTT.

The gene calls are TRBV27 and TRBJ2-7, with 13 positions matching TRBD2. The CDR3 contains 15 residues. Unmatched junction bases numbered 6, after V lost 6 bases and J lost 4 bases. Germline CDR1 is MNHEY and CDR2 is SMNVEV (reference sequence). CDR3 region: CASSTRTSGRYEQYF. The CDR3 DNA reads TGTGCCAGCAGCACTAGGACTAGCGGGAGATACGAGCAGTACTTC.

The chain uses TRBV7-9 and TRBJ2-7; a weak D match, TRBD2 (5 bases). The CDR3 runs 14 residues. Germline CDR1 and CDR2: SEHNR and FQNEAQ (reference sequence). Trimming took off 4 bases at V and 2 bases at J, with 12 bases between the two ends. The CDR3 is CASSSEDGAYEQYF. The DNA of the CDR3 is TGTGCCAGCAGCTCTGAGGACGGGGCCTACGAGCAGTACTTC.

The chain is built from TRBV19 and TRBJ1-1; 8 bases match TRBD1. Germline loops: CDR1 LNHDA, CDR2 SQIVND (reference sequence). V lost 1 base, J lost 4 bases, and 5 bases stayed unmatched. The CDR3 has 15 amino acids. The CDR3, as DNA: TGTGCCAGTAGTATAGGAACAGGGGGAATCACTGAAGCTTTCTTT. Protein product: CASSIGTGGITEAFF.

The chain combines TRBV23-1 with TRBJ2-7, with a possible D match to TRBD1 (6 bases). TRBV23-1 is an ORF; its function is uncertain. The CDR3 totals 16 residues. With 0 bases removed from V and 0 bases from J, the gap between germline ends came to 12 bases. CDR3 coding DNA: TGCGCCAGCAGTCAATCGGGGGACAATATCTCCTACGAGCAGTACTTC. This codes for CASSQSGDNISYEQYF.

V usage is TRBV7-3 and J usage is TRBJ2-3; 7 nucleotides align to TRBD2. V lost 2 bases and J lost 2; bases outside the gene matches: 4. Germline CDR1 reads SGHTA; CDR2 reads FQGTGA. The CDR3 spans 15 residues. CDR3 protein: CASSLVGGSTDTQYF. DNA of the CDR3: TGTGCCAGCAGCTTAGTGGGGGGGTCCACAGATACGCAGTATTTT.

The genes are TRBV7-9 and TRBJ2-5; possible D gene TRBD2, 6 bases. Trimming removed 5 bases at V and 4 bases at J, with 14 bases between. The CDR3 length is 14 residues. Per germline, CDR1 SEHNR and CDR2 FQNEAQ (reference sequence). The CDR3 DNA reads TGTGCCAGCAGCCCTAAAAGCGGGCCAGAGACCCAGTACTTC. This translates into CASSPKSGPETQYF. Filled out from reference TRBV7-9 and TRBJ2-5, the complete variable domain reads DTGVSQNPRHKITKRGQNVTFRCDPISEHNRLYWYRQTLGQGPEFLTYFQNEAQLEKSRLLSDRFSAERPKGSFSTLEIQRTEQGDSAMYLCASSPKSGPETQYFGPGTRLLVL.

This clone was counted once. This chain uses TRBV5-1 with TRBJ2-7; 9 positions agree with TRBD2. Germline CDR1 SGHRS, CDR2 YFSETQ. V trimming: 1 base; J trimming: 6 bases; junction bases outside the gene matches: 8. The CDR3 contains 15 residues. The CDR3 loop reads CASSLNAGGPLEQYF. In nucleotides, the CDR3 is TGCGCCAGCAGCTTGAACGCGGGAGGGCCTCTCGAGCAGTACTTC.

CDR3 loop: CASSLAPHTEAFF. DNA of the CDR3: TGCGCCAGCAGCTTGGCACCGCACACTGAAGCTTTCTTT. The J gene is TRBJ1-1, the V gene TRBV5-1; D is uncertain. The germline gives CDR1 SGHRS, CDR2 YFSETQ. The V gene lost 0 bases and the J gene lost 3 bases, with 6 bases spanning the gap. The CDR3 has 13 residues.

The rearrangement uses TRBV27 and TRBJ2-2; possibly TRBD2 for D (5 bases). CDR3 length: 16 residues. Between the trimmed V and J ends, which lost 6 bases and 2 bases, there was a span of 16 bases. Germline-derived CDR1 and CDR2 are MNHEY and SMNVEV (reference sequence). The CDR3 region is CASRLLVLGNTGELFF. DNA for the CDR3: TGTGCCAGCAGATTACTAGTGTTGGGCAACACCGGGGAGCTGTTTTTT.

This chain uses TRBV9 with TRBJ2-5, with D unresolved. The CDR3 consists of 14 residues. The V and J ends lost 7 bases and 4 bases respectively, with 17 bases between them. CDR1 is SGDLS, CDR2 YYNGEE, per germline. Here the CDR3 DNA reads TGTGCCAGCTCCGGTTCAACACCCCGAGAGACCCAGTACTTC. Encoded protein: CASSGSTPRETQYF.

This sequence joins TRBV4-1 and TRBJ2-7; D not certain. Germline values: CDR1 MGHRA, CDR2 YSYEKL. CDR3 length: 12 residues. With 4 bases removed from V and 6 bases from J, the gap between germline ends came to 10 bases. This CDR3 is CASSRVRGEQYF. For the CDR3, the DNA is TGCGCCAGCAGCCGAGTGAGAGGCGAGCAGTACTTC.

The chain carries TRBV2 and TRBJ2-5; no reliable D call. Trimming shortened V by 3 bases and J by 5 bases, and 16 bases separated the two germline ends. Germline CDR1 SNHLY, CDR2 FYNNEI. The CDR3 length is 15 residues. DNA of the CDR3: TGTGCCAGCAGTGAGCTCTGGGGTTCGGTGGAGACCCAGTACTTC. This translates into CASSELWGSVETQYF.

The J gene is TRBJ1-2, the V gene TRBV4-1, with TRBD1 matching 8 bases. V trimming: 1 base; J trimming: 5 bases; junction bases outside the gene matches: 6. Germline V CDR1 and CDR2: MGHRA, YSYEKL. There are 15 residues in the CDR3. CDR3 nucleotide sequence: TGCGCCAGCAGCCAAGCACAGGGGGAGGGGTATGGCTACACCTTC. Its translation: CASSQAQGEGYGYTF.

This chain joins TRBV7-6 and TRBJ1-1, with 8 bases identical to TRBD1. CDR1 is SGHVS and CDR2 is FNYEAQ in the germline V gene. V was clipped by 4 bases and J by 7 bases; unmatched bases: 8. The CDR3 spans 14 residues. This CDR3 reads CASSSRTGINEAFF. Written as DNA, the CDR3 is TGTGCCAGCAGCTCCCGGACAGGGATTAATGAAGCTTTCTTT.

This chain connects TRBV27 to TRBJ2-7; TRBD2 matches 11 bases. Germline V gene lookup returns CDR1 MNHEY and CDR2 SMNVEV (reference sequence). The CDR3 is made up of 14 amino acids. Trimming removed 4 bases from V and 5 bases from J; junction bases left unmatched: 4. DNA of the CDR3: TGTGCCAGCAGTTATGGGACTAGCGGCCACGAGCAGTACTTC. Protein sequence: CASSYGTSGHEQYF.

The chain links TRBV10-3 to TRBJ1-1, with D possibly matching TRBD1 (5 bases). The CDR3 extends over 14 amino acids. V gave up 4 bases and J gave up 5 bases, with 14 bases separating them. Germline CDR1 reads ENHRY; CDR2 reads SYGVKD. CDR3 nucleotide sequence: TGTGCCATCAGTGTTGGGACCGGCTTGACTGAAGCTTTCTTT. This gives the protein CAISVGTGLTEAFF.